The clone carrying this T cell receptor beta chain was seen a handful of times. Its antigen is not known. The CDR3 length is 14 residues. CDR1 and CDR2 (germline): SEHNR, FQNEAQ (reference sequence). V was shortened by 3 bases and J by 6 bases, with 14 bases between the two germline ends. This record belongs to a study of T cells after yellow fever vaccination. Template switching by 5'RACE produced TCR cDNA, adding a universal primer site and UMIs. Each CDR3 protein gets one entry after TCRdb re-called the 5' RACE reads with MiXCR. This sample carries 320,000 or so distinct CDR3 sequences, approximately 8% of them seen once, and the ten largest clones take around 17%. Study results and caveats: In post-booster samples, most primary-vaccination clones reappeared (about 97% CD4, roughly 89% CD8).

The chain carries TRBV7-9 and TRBJ1-2, with D maybe TRBD1 (5 bases). This clonotype was obtained from a man between 18 and 35 years old who received the YFV17D yellow fever vaccine. The specimen comprised PBMCs, sampled about 49 days after the first yellow fever vaccination. This CDR3 reads CASSLMGPINGYTF. The CDR3 coding sequence is TGTGCCAGCAGCTTGATGGGGCCGATCAATGGCTACACCTTC.